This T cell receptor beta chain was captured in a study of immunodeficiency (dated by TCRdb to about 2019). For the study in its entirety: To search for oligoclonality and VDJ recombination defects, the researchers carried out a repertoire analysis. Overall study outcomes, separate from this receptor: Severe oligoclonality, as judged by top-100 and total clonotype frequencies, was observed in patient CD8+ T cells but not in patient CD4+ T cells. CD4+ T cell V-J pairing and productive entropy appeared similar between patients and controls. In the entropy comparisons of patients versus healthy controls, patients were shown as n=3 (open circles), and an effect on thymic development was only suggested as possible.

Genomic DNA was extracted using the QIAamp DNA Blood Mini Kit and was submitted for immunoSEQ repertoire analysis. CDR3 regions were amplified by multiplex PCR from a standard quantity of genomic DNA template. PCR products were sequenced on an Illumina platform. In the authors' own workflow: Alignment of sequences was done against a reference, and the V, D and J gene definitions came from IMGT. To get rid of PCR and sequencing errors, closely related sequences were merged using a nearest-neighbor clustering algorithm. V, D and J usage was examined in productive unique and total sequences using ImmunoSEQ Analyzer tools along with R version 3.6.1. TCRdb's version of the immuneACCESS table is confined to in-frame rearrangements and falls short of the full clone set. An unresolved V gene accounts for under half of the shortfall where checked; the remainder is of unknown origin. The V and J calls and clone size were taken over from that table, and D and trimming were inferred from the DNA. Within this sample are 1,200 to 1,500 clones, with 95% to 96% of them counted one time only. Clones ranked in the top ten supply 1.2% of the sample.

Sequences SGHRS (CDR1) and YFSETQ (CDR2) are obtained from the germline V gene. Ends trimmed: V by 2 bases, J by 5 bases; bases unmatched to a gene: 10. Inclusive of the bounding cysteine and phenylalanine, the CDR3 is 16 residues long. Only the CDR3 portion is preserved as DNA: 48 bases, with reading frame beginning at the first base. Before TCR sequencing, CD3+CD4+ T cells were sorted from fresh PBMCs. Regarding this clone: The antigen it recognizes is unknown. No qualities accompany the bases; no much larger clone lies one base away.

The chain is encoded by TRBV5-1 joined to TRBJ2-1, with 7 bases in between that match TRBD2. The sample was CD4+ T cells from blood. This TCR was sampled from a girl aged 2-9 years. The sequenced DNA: TGCGCCAGCAGCTTCGGGCCCCGGGACTATAACAATGAGCAGTTCTTC. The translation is CASSFGPRDYNNEQFF.